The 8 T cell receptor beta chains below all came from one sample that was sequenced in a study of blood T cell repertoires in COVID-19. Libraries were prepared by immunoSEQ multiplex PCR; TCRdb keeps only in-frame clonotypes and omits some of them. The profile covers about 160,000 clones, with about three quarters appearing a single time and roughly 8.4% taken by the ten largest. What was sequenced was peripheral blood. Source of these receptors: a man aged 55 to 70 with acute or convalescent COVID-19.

CDR3 sequence: CASSPDGTLGVYGYTF. In DNA form, the CDR3 reads TGCGCCAGCAGCCCGGACGGCACCTTGGGAGTCTATGGCTACACCTTC. The chain has TRBV5-1 and TRBJ1-2; D unresolved. V shed 4 bases and J shed 4 bases, with 20 bases lying between them. CDR1 and CDR2 (germline): SGHRS, YFSETQ. This CDR3 is built from 16 residues.

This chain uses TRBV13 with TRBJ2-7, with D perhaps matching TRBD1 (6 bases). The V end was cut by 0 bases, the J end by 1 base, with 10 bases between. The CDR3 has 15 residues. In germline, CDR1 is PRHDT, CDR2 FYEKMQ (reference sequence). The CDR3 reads CASSLGYRASYEQYF. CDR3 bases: TGTGCCAGCAGCTTAGGTTACAGGGCGTCCTACGAGCAGTACTTC. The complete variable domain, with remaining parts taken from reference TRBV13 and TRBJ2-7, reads AAGVIQSPRHLIKEKRETATLKCYPIPRHDTVYWYQQGPGQDPQFLISFYEKMQSDKGSIPDRFSAQQFSDYHSELNMSSLELGDSALYFCASSLGYRASYEQYFGPGTRLTVT.

This CDR3 reads CASSGGAGVLKETQYF. For the CDR3, the DNA is TGTGCCAGCAGCGGAGGGGCAGGGGTTCTGAAAGAGACCCAGTACTTC. The rearrangement uses TRBV7-8 and TRBJ2-5; D possibly uses TRBD1 or TRBD2 (6 bases each). V was cut by 5 bases and J by 3 bases, with 19 bases left in between. The CDR3 contains 16 residues. Germline V gene lookup returns CDR1 SGHVS and CDR2 FQNEAQ. Together with reference TRBV7-8 and TRBJ2-5, the CDR3 gives the full variable domain: GAGVSQSPRYKVAKRGQDVALRCDPISGHVSLFWYQQALGQGPEFLTYFQNEAQLDKSGLPSDRFFAERPEGSVSTLKIQRTQQEDSAVYLCASSGGAGVLKETQYFGPGTRLLVL.

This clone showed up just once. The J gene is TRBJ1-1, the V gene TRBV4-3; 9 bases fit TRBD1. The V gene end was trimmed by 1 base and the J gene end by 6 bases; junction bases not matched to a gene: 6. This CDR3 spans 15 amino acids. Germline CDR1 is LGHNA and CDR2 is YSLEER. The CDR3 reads CASSQATGGWAEAFF. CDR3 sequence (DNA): TGCGCCAGCAGCCAAGCCACAGGGGGCTGGGCTGAAGCTTTCTTT.

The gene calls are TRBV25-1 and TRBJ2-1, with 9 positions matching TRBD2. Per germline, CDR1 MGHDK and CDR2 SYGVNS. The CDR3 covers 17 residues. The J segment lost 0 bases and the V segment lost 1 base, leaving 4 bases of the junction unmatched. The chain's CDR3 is CASSEWDSGSSYNEQFF. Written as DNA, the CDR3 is TGTGCCAGCAGTGAATGGGATAGCGGGAGCTCCTACAATGAGCAGTTCTTC.

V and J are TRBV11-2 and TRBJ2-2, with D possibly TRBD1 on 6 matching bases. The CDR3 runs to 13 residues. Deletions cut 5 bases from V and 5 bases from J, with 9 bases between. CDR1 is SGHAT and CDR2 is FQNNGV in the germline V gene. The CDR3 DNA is TGTGCCAGCAGCGCAGGGGTGACCGGGGAGCTGTTTTTT. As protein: CASSAGVTGELFF.

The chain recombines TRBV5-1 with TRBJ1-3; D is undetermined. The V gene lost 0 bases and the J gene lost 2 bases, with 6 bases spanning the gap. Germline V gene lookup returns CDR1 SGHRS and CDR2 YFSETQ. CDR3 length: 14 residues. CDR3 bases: TGCGCCAGCAGCTTGGACGGTACTGGAAACACCATATATTTT. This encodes CASSLDGTGNTIYF.

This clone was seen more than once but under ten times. The CDR3 region has the DNA TGTGCCAGCAGCCCCCAAGGCGGGGACCAAGAGACCCAGTACTTC. It encodes CASSPQGGDQETQYF. The chain uses TRBV7-9 and TRBJ2-5; the D gene is possibly TRBD2 (6 bases). This CDR3 contains 15 residues. V was shortened by 5 bases and J by 0 bases, with 13 bases between the two germline ends. The germline V gene has CDR1 SEHNR and CDR2 FQNEAQ (reference sequence).